These T cell receptor beta chains were read from a single sample in a study of blood T cell repertoires in COVID-19. TCRdb's copy holds only in-frame clones and misses some; the assay was immunoSEQ multiplex PCR. The sample lists some 430,000 clones; about nine tenths were seen once. Sample: PBMCs or T cells enriched from blood (not recorded which). Receptor source: a man aged 18 to 29 who had recovered from COVID-19. CDR3s include the opening cysteine and the closing phenylalanine or tryptophan. A D gene is named only where the DNA matches it firmly. Clone sizes are given selectively: once, few, many, or a class where the clone is expanded.

CDR3 DNA | CDR3 protein | D gene | J gene | clone size | V gene
TGTGCCAGCAGGAAAGGACCAGGGAATTCACCCCTCCACTTT | CASRKGPGNSPLHF | . | TRBJ1-6 | . | TRBV11-3
TGTGCCAGCAGTTTATCGGGACAGACGACCTATGGCTACACCTTC | CASSLSGQTTYGYTF | TRBD1 | TRBJ1-2 | once | TRBV27
TGTGCCAGCAGGATTCGGGGGGCGACCAACACTGAAGCTTTCTTT | CASRIRGATNTEAFF | . | TRBJ1-1 | once | TRBV27
TGTGCCAGCAGCTCGATCACAGGGGGCGACGACTATGGCTACACCTTC | CASSSITGGDDYGYTF | TRBD1 | TRBJ1-2 | few | TRBV7-9
TGTGCCAGCAGCCTCAGGGGGTCCGGCGGGGAGCTGTTTTTT | CASSLRGSGGELFF | TRBD1 | TRBJ2-2 | once | TRBV9
TGTGCCAGTGGCAGGGGTTCATGGCAGCCCCAGCATTTT | CASGRGSWQPQHF | . | TRBJ1-5 | . | TRBV19
TGTGCCAGCTCACCACCCGGGACAGGGGGCCGTGGGGCCAACGTCCTGACTTTC | CASSPPGTGGRGANVLTF | TRBD1 | TRBJ2-6 | . | TRBV18
TGTGCCAGCAGTTATAAAATACAGGGGGCGTACGACAATCAGCCCCAGCATTTT | CASSYKIQGAYDNQPQHF | TRBD1 | TRBJ1-5 | once | TRBV27
TGTGCCAGCAGCCCCGGCGTCGGACTTAATGGCTACACCTTC | CASSPGVGLNGYTF | . | TRBJ1-2 | once | TRBV11-3
TGTGCCAGCAGTTTACTAGCGGGAGGGAACACCGGGGAGCTGTTTTTT | CASSLLAGGNTGELFF | TRBD2 | TRBJ2-2 | . | TRBV27
TGTGCCAGCAGCTTAGCGGGGGGGGAGCCCCATGAGCAGTTCTTC | CASSLAGGEPHEQFF | TRBD2 | TRBJ2-1 | . | TRBV11-3
TGTGCCAGCAGCGTAGAAGCGGGAGGGGTTACAGATACGCAGTATTTT | CASSVEAGGVTDTQYF | TRBD2 | TRBJ2-3 | . | TRBV9
TGCGCCAGCTTCGGGGGGGCGGACACTGAAGCTTTCTTT | CASFGGADTEAFF | . | TRBJ1-1 | . | TRBV4-1
TGTGCCAGCAGCTTAAGGGGTCGACAGACCGATGAGCAGTTCTTC | CASSLRGRQTDEQFF | . | TRBJ2-1 | . | TRBV7-3
TGTGCCAGCAGCTTAGTATTTGTGGGAGGTGAAAAACTGTTTTTT | CASSLVFVGGEKLFF | . | TRBJ1-4 | . | TRBV11-2
TGTGCCGGGACTCGGGACAGAATGAACAATGAGCAGTTCTTC | CAGTRDRMNNEQFF | . | TRBJ2-1 | . | TRBV2
TGCGCCAGCAGCCAAGGGAGGCTCGGGACAGCCAATCAGCCCCAGCATTTT | CASSQGRLGTANQPQHF | TRBD1 | TRBJ1-5 | . | TRBV4-1
TGTGCCAGCTCACAAAGTCGGGATCAGCCCCAGCATTTT | CASSQSRDQPQHF | . | TRBJ1-5 | . | TRBV18
TGCGCCAGCAGCTTACACACTAGGTCGAACACTGAAGCTTTCTTT | CASSLHTRSNTEAFF | . | TRBJ1-1 | . | TRBV5-1
TGTGCCAGCAGCTTAAGAGCCGGGGAGCTGTTTTTT | CASSLRAGELFF | . | TRBJ2-2 | . | TRBV7-9
TGTGCCTGGAGAACCAGCACGGGAACTGAAGCTTTCTTT | CAWRTSTGTEAFF | . | TRBJ1-1 | . | TRBV30
TGTGCCAGCAGCAAGGTTCGAGGGAGCGGGGATCAGCCCCAGCATTTT | CASSKVRGSGDQPQHF | . | TRBJ1-5 | . | TRBV5-8
TGTGCCAGCACCAGGGGATCTAACTATGGCTACACCTTC | CASTRGSNYGYTF | . | TRBJ1-2 | . | TRBV6-5
TGTGCCAGCTCACCGGGATTCGACTACGATCAGCCCCAGCATTTT | CASSPGFDYDQPQHF | . | TRBJ1-5 | . | TRBV18